These 6 T cell receptor beta chains originate from one sample sequenced in a study of T cells in tuberculosis. The repertoire was sequenced with immunoSEQ multiplex PCR; TCRdb's copy has only in-frame clones and lacks some. The data show 88,000 or so clones, with about nine tenths seen just once and approximately 2% held by the top ten. After thawing and overnight rest, PBMC were stained with GMM-loaded CD1B tetramer, viability dye and anti-CD3 for sorting. The CD1B tetramers carried C32 glucose monomycolate purified from Rhodococcus equi. The specimen sequenced was CD1b-GMM tetramer-negative cells sorted from PBMCs. Every receptor here comes from an adult woman with latent tuberculosis.

V is TRBV6-5 and J is TRBJ2-3, with D possibly TRBD1 on 6 matching bases. Germline V gives CDR1 MNHEY, CDR2 SVGAGI. This CDR3 spans 15 amino acids. Trimming left V 0 bases short and J 6 bases short, with 13 bases between. This CDR3 reads CASSYSMLGADTQYF. For the CDR3, the DNA is TGTGCCAGCAGTTACTCGATGTTGGGGGCTGATACGCAGTATTTT.

This clone was detected only once. The rearrangement uses TRBV30 and TRBJ2-5, with D hard to call. V lost 4 bases and J 5 bases, leaving 11 bases between the germline ends. The CDR3 is 12 residues long. Germline V gene data show CDR1 as GTSNPN and CDR2 as SVGIG (reference sequence). The CDR3 DNA sequence: TGTGCCTGGACAGTGCCCCAGGAGACCCAGTACTTC. It translates to CAWTVPQETQYF.

The chain couples TRBV2 to TRBJ2-3, with 9 bases aligning to TRBD1. This CDR3 spans 14 amino acids. The germline CDR1 and CDR2 sequences are SNHLY and FYNNEI. V shed 4 bases and J 1 base; nucleotides not matched to a gene: 0. CDR3 sequence: CASSGDRGTDTQYF. CDR3 nucleotide sequence: TGTGCCAGCAGTGGGGACAGGGGCACAGATACGCAGTATTTT.

This chain joins TRBV5-6 and TRBJ2-7; weak D call: TRBD1 (6 bases). The CDR3 extends over 12 amino acids. Germline V gives CDR1 SGHDT, CDR2 YYEEEE. CDR3 coding DNA: TGTGCCAGCAGTTTGATTGGGACATCGCCATCCGTC. Amino acid sequence: CASSLIGTSPSV.

Regarding this clone: Mismatch with germline at one junction end may stem from a read error. The same CDR3 is also encoded by other DNA sequences in this sample. The V and J genes are TRBV27 and TRBJ2-1, with D unresolved. Germline V gives CDR1 MNHEY, CDR2 SMNVEV (reference sequence). The CDR3 spans 16 residues. CDR3 sequence (DNA): TGTGCCAGTAGTTTAAGTAGAGGTGTAGTAGGCAATGAGCAGTTCTTC. Its protein product is CASSLSRGVVGNEQFF.

V is TRBV10-3 and J is TRBJ1-1; D is unclear. This CDR3 is built from 14 residues. Germline assignment: CDR1 ENHRY and CDR2 SYGVKD. With 4 bases removed from V and 6 bases from J, the gap between germline ends came to 15 bases. The chain's CDR3 is CAISVDGEVSEAFF. The CDR3 bases are TGTGCCATCAGTGTAGACGGAGAGGTCTCTGAAGCTTTCTTT.